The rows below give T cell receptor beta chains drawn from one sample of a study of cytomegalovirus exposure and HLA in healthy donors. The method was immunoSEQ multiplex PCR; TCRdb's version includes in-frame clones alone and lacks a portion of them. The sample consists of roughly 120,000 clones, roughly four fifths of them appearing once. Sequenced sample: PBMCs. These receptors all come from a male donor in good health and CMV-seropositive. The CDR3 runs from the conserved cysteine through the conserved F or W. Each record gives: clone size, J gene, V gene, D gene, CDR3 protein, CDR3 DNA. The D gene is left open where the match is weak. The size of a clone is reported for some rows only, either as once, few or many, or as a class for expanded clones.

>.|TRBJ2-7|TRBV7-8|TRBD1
CASSLPQGDYEQYF
TGTGCCAGCAGCTTACCCCAGGGGGACTACGAGCAGTACTTC
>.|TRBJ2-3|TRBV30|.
CACDPGTSTDTQYF
TGTGCCTGCGACCCGGGAACTAGCACAGATACGCAGTATTTT
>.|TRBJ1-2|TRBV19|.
CASTGLNYGYTF
TGTGCCAGCACAGGCCTTAACTATGGCTACACCTTC
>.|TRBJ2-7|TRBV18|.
CASSGGTYEQYF
TGTGCCAGCTCAGGGGGGACCTACGAGCAGTACTTC
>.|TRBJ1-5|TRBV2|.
CASSPTTYRGNQPQHF
TGTGCCAGCAGCCCAACAACTTACAGGGGCAATCAGCCCCAGCATTTT
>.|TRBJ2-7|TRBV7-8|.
CASSSPTEEDREQYF
TGTGCCAGCAGCTCGCCGACAGAAGAGGACCGGGAGCAGTACTTC
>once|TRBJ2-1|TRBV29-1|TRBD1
CSTGGGRNNEQFF
TGCAGCACAGGGGGCGGTCGTAACAATGAGCAGTTCTTC
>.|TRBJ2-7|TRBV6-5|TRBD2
CASSYWGLAGSYEQYF
TGTGCCAGCAGTTACTGGGGACTAGCGGGATCCTACGAGCAGTACTTC
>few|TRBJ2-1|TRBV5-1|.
CASSLVGGGGNEQFF
TGCGCCAGCAGCTTGGTAGGAGGAGGAGGCAATGAGCAGTTCTTC
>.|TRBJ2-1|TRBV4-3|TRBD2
CASSLRLGGTSEYNEQFF
TGCGCCAGCAGCCTGCGCCTGGGGGGGACTAGCGAATACAATGAGCAGTTCTTC
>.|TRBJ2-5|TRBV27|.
CASSPSLRGETQYF
TGTGCCAGCAGTCCATCCCTCAGAGGTGAGACCCAGTACTTC
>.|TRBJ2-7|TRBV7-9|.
CASSQGPQGGEQYF
TGTGCCAGCAGCCAAGGGCCCCAGGGCGGAGAGCAGTACTTC
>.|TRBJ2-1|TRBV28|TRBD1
CASWGDRGSYNEQFF
TGTGCCAGCTGGGGGGACAGGGGCTCCTACAATGAGCAGTTCTTC
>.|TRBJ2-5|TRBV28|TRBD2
CASSSGGARETQYF
TGTGCCAGCAGTTCGGGGGGAGCAAGGGAGACCCAGTACTTC
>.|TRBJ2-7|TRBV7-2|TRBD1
CASSITGTVAYEQYF
TGTGCCAGCAGCATCACCGGGACAGTGGCCTACGAGCAGTACTTC
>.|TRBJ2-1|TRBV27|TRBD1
CASSTGTGSYNEQFF
TGTGCCAGCAGCACCGGGACAGGGTCCTACAATGAGCAGTTCTTC
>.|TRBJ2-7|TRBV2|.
CASSLGGGGAYEQYF
TGTGCCAGCAGCCTCGGGGGAGGTGGGGCCTACGAGCAGTACTTC
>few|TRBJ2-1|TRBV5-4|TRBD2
CASSLDWTSGNEQFF
TGTGCCAGCAGCTTGGATTGGACTAGCGGCAATGAGCAGTTCTTC
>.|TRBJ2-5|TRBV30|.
CVWSVHREAQYF
TGTGTCTGGAGTGTACATCGAGAGGCCCAGTACTTC
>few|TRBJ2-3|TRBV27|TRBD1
CASRRGTGGGDTQYF
TGTGCCAGCAGGCGTGGGACAGGTGGCGGAGATACGCAGTATTTT